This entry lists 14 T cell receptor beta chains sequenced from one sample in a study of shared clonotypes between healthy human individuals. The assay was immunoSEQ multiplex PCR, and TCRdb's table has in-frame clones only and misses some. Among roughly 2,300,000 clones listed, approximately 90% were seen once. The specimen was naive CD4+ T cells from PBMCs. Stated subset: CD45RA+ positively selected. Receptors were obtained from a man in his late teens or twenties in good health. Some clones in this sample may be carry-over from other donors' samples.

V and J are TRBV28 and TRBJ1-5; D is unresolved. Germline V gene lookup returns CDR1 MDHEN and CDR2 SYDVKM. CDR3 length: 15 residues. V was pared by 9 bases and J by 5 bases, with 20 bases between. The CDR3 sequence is CASSRSVPTYQPQHF. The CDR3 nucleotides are TGTGCCAGTAGTCGGAGTGTCCCCACGTATCAGCCCCAGCATTTT.

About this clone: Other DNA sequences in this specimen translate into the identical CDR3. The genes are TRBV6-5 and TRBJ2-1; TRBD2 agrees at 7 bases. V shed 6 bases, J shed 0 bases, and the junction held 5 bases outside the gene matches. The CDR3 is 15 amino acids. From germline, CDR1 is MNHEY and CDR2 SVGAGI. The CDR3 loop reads CASSPGRFSYNEQFF. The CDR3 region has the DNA TGTGCCAGCAGCCCCGGGAGGTTCTCCTACAATGAGCAGTTCTTC.

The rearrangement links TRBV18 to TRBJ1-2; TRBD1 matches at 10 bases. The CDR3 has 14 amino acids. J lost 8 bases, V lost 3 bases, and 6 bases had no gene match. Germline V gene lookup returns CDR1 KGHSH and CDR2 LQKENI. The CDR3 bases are TGTGCCAGCTCACCGAGGGGACAGGGGAAAGGCTACACCTTC. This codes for CASSPRGQGKGYTF.

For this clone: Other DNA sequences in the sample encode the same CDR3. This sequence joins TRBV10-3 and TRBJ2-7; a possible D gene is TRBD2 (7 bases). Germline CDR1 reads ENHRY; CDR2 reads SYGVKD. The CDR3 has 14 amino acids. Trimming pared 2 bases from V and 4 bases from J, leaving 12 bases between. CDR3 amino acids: CAISEEGGVYEQYF. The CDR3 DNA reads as TGTGCCATCAGTGAGGAGGGGGGGGTGTACGAGCAGTACTTC.

The CDR3 loop reads CASSLGLWLVGGEQFF. CDR3 DNA sequence: TGTGCCAGCAGCTTAGGTCTTTGGCTAGTGGGCGGGGAGCAGTTCTTC. This chain uses TRBV7-2 with TRBJ2-1; possible D gene TRBD2, 5 bases. This CDR3 has 16 amino acids. Germline assignment: CDR1 SGHTA and CDR2 FQGNSA. V was trimmed by 1 base and J by 10 bases, leaving 20 bases between them. The full variable domain, rest sourced from reference TRBV7-2 and TRBJ2-1, is GAGVSQSPSNKVTEKGKDVELRCDPISGHTALYWYRQSLGQGLEFLIYFQGNSAPDKSGLPSDRFSAERTGGSVSTLTIQRTQQEDSAVYLCASSLGLWLVGGEQFFGPGTRLTVL.

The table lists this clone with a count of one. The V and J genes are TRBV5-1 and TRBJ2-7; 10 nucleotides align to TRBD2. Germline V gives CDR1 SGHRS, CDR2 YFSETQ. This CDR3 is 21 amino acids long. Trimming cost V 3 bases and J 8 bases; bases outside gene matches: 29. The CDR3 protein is CASSSNGFGTLWEASGRQQYF. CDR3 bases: TGCGCCAGCAGCTCTAATGGTTTTGGGACCCTTTGGGAGGCTAGCGGGAGACAGCAGTACTTC.

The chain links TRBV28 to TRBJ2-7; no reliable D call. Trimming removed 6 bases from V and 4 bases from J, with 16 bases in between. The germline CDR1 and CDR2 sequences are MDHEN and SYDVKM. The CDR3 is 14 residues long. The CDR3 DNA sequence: TGTGCCAGCAGATCTTCCGGAGAGGTGTACGAGCAGTACTTC. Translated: CASRSSGEVYEQYF.

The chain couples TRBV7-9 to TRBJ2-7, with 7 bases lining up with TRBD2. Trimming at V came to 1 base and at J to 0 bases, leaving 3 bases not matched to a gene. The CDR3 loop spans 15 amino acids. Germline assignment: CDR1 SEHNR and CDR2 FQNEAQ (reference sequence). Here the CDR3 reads CASSLVRGSSYEQYF. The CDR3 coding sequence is TGTGCCAGCAGCTTAGTTCGCGGGAGCTCCTACGAGCAGTACTTC.

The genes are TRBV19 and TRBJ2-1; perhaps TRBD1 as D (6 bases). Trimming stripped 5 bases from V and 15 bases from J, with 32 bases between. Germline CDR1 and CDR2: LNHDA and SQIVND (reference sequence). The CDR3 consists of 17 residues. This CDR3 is CASSSILRDTPRSRPFF. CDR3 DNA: TGTGCCAGTAGTTCTATTTTACGGGACACCCCAAGGAGTCGGCCGTTCTTC.

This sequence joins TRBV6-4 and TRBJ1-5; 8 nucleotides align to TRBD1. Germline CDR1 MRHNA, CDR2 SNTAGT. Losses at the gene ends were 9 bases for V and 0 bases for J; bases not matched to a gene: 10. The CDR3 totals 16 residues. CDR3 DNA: TGTGCCAGGACAGGGGATGCCACTTATAGCAATCAGCCCCAGCATTTT. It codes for CARTGDATYSNQPQHF.

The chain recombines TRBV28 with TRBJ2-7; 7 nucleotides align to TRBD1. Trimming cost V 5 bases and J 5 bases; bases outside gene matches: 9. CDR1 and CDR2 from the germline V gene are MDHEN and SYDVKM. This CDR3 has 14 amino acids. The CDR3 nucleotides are TGTGCCAGCAGTACACGGACAGGATCGCACGAGCAGTACTTC. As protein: CASSTRTGSHEQYF.

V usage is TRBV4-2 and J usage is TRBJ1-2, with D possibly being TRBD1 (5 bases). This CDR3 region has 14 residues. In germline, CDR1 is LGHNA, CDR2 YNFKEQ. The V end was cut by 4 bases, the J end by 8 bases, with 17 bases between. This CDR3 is CASSPSGTSGGYTF. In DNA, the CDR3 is TGTGCCAGCAGCCCCTCAGGGACGTCGGGCGGCTACACCTTC.

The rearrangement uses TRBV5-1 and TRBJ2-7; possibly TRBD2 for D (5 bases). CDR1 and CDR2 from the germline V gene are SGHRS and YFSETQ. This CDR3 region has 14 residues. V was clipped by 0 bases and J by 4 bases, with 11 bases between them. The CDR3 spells CASSLAGERYEQYF. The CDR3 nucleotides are TGCGCCAGCAGCTTGGCCGGAGAGCGGTACGAGCAGTACTTC.

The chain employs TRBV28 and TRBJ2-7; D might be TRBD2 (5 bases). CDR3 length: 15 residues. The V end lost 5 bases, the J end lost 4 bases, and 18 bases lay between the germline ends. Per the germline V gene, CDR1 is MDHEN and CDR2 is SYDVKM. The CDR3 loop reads CASSAPSLGSYEQYF. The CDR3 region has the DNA TGTGCCAGCAGTGCCCCGTCTTTAGGGAGTTACGAGCAGTACTTC.